This T cell receptor (beta chain) was sequenced in a study of T cell repertoires in cytomegalovirus infection. Broader study findings: Dominant in the ex vivo response were TCR beta clonotypes restricted by HLA-C and specific for CMV.

TCRdb reprocessed the reads via MiXCR and lists one record per CDR3 protein. The sample has some 400,000 distinct CDR3 sequences, around a sixth seen once. In regard to this clonotype: What it binds is not known.

Germline loops: CDR1 SEHNR, CDR2 FQNEAQ (reference sequence). The V and J ends lost 2 bases and 5 bases, in that order; junction bases with no gene match: 5. The CDR3 is 15 residues long. The sequenced sample consisted of PBMCs. The clonotype originates from a human donor in good health (CMV status not recorded). Some clones in this sample may be carry-over from other donors' samples. V gene TRBV7-9 combines with J gene TRBJ2-5; 10 positions agree with TRBD2. The DNA for the CDR3 is TGTGCCAGCAGCTTAACAGCGGGAGGGACTGAGACCCAGTACTTC. Protein: CASSLTAGGTETQYF. Combining the CDR3 with reference TRBV7-9 and TRBJ2-5 gives the whole variable domain DTGVSQNPRHKITKRGQNVTFRCDPISEHNRLYWYRQTLGQGPEFLTYFQNEAQLEKSRLLSDRFSAERPKGSFSTLEIQRTEQGDSAMYLCASSLTAGGTETQYFGPGTRLLVL.